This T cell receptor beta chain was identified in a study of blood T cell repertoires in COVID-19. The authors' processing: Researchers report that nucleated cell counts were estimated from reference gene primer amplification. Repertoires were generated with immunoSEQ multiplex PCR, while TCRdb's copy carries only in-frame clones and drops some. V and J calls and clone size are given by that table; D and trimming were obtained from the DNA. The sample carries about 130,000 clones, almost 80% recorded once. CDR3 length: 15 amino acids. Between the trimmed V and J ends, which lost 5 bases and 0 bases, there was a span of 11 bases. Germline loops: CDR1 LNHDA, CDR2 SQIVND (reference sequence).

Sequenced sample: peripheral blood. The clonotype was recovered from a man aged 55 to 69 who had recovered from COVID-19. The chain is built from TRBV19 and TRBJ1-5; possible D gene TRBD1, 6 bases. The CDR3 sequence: CASSPGTHSNQPQHF. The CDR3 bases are TGTGCCAGTAGTCCCGGGACACATAGCAATCAGCCCCAGCATTTT.